The 24 T cell receptor beta chains presented below share a single source sample, sequenced in a study of blood T cell repertoires in COVID-19. The table came from immunoSEQ multiplex PCR; TCRdb's copy has only in-frame clones and leaves some out. The sample records 110,000 or so clones, over 60% being singletons. What was sequenced was peripheral blood. The receptors shown here come from an older man with acute or convalescent COVID-19.

The gene calls are TRBV4-1 and TRBJ2-7; tentatively, D is TRBD2 (5 bases). V lost 1 base to trimming and J lost 4 bases, with 17 bases between them. The CDR3 covers 16 residues. Germline-derived CDR1 and CDR2 are MGHRA and YSYEKL. The CDR3 loop is CASSQAEAPRPYEQYF. CDR3 DNA sequence: TGCGCCAGCAGCCAAGCGGAGGCCCCACGCCCTTACGAGCAGTACTTC.

The chain joins TRBV11-3 to TRBJ2-7, with D hard to call. V was clipped by 8 bases and J by 5 bases, with 16 bases between them. This CDR3 has 13 residues. Looked up from germline, CDR1 is SGHNT and CDR2 is YENEEA. CDR3 nucleotides: TGTGCCAGCGGAAATCGGAGTTCCCACGAGCAGTACTTC. Translating it yields CASGNRSSHEQYF.

This clone was observed a handful of times. The chain is built from TRBV6-5 and TRBJ1-3; possibly TRBD1 for D (5 bases). This CDR3 contains 15 residues. The germline V and J ends were trimmed by 2 bases and 0 bases, with 8 bases remaining between them. Looked up from germline, CDR1 is MNHEY and CDR2 is SVGAGI. CDR3 DNA sequence: TGTGCCAGCAGTTACAGCAGGGTCTCTGGAAACACCATATATTTT. Translated, it gives CASSYSRVSGNTIYF.

The genes are TRBV15 and TRBJ1-4; D uncertain. The CDR3 loop spans 15 amino acids. Per the germline V gene, CDR1 is LNHNV and CDR2 is YYDKDF (reference sequence). The ends were cut back, 0 bases at V and 7 bases at J, with 12 bases in the middle. This CDR3 reads CATSRDLGRREKLFF. The CDR3, as DNA: TGTGCCACCAGCAGAGATCTCGGGAGGCGTGAAAAACTGTTTTTT.

The chain carries TRBV5-5 and TRBJ2-5, with a possible D match to TRBD1 (6 bases). Trimming removed 0 bases from V and 3 bases from J, with 18 bases in between. Per germline, CDR1 SGHKS and CDR2 YYEKEE (reference sequence). The CDR3 runs to 17 residues. In DNA, the CDR3 is TGTGCCAGCAGCTTGGCCCGAGGTTGGTCAGGGGAAGAGACCCAGTACTTC. It codes for CASSLARGWSGEETQYF.

The chain couples TRBV19 to TRBJ1-3; D is undetermined. CDR3 length: 12 residues. V lost 4 bases, J lost 4 bases, and 5 bases lay in between. Per germline, CDR1 LNHDA and CDR2 SQIVND (reference sequence). This CDR3 reads CASSNIGNTIYF. CDR3 nucleotides: TGTGCCAGTAGTAATATCGGAAACACCATATATTTT. The whole variable domain, remainder taken from reference TRBV19 and TRBJ1-3, is DGGITQSPKYLFRKEGQNVTLSCEQNLNHDAMYWYRQDPGQGLRLIYYSQIVNDFQKGDIAEGYSVSREKKESFPLTVTSAQKNPTAFYLCASSNIGNTIYFGEGSWLTVV.

V is TRBV9 and J is TRBJ2-2; tentatively, D is TRBD2 (8 bases). V lost 4 bases and J lost 3, with 19 bases in between. Germline lookup yields CDR1 SGDLS and CDR2 YYNGEE. This CDR3 comprises 17 residues. The CDR3 region has the DNA TGTGCCAGCAGCACTAGCGGAGCAGGGGGATACACCGGGGAGCTGTTTTTT. This translates into CASSTSGAGGYTGELFF.

This rearrangement joins TRBV7-2 to TRBJ2-7; weak D call: TRBD1 (6 bases). This CDR3 spans 16 amino acids. Trimming shortened V by 2 bases and J by 0 bases, and 14 bases separated the two germline ends. Per germline, CDR1 SGHTA and CDR2 FQGNSA. DNA of the CDR3: TGTGCCAGCAGCTTATACAGACAGGCCAGCTCCTACGAGCAGTACTTC. It codes for CASSLYRQASSYEQYF.

The genes are TRBV28 and TRBJ1-2; unclear D gene. Trimming took off 6 bases at V and 4 bases at J, with 15 bases between the two ends. Germline CDR1 is MDHEN and CDR2 is SYDVKM. This CDR3 region has 14 residues. The CDR3 DNA reads TGTGCCAGCAGCCCCCTCCTGGACTTCTATGGCTACACCTTC. Translating it yields CASSPLLDFYGYTF.

The gene calls are TRBV9 and TRBJ1-5, with 8 nucleotides matching TRBD1. The CDR3 covers 14 residues. Unmatched junction bases numbered 6, after V lost 3 bases and J lost 7 bases. Germline V gene data show CDR1 as SGDLS and CDR2 as YYNGEE. CDR3 in amino acids: CASSDTGGPQPQHF. Written as DNA, the CDR3 is TGTGCCAGCAGCGATACAGGGGGTCCCCAGCCCCAGCATTTT.

This clone was seen more than once but under ten times. The rearrangement links TRBV12-3 or TRBV12-4 to TRBJ1-1; the D gene is possibly TRBD1 (5 bases). Trimming took off 5 bases at V and 4 bases at J, with 11 bases between the two ends. This CDR3 is built from 13 residues. CDR3 loop: CASSPRGSTEAFF. In DNA, the CDR3 is TGTGCCAGCAGTCCACGGGGGAGCACTGAAGCTTTCTTT.

J is TRBJ2-6 and V is TRBV4-3; 8 bases map to TRBD1. The V segment lost 1 base and the J segment 0 bases; nucleotides outside the gene matches: 2. The CDR3 runs to 17 residues. CDR1 and CDR2 (germline): LGHNA, YSLEER. As DNA, the CDR3 is TGCGCCAGCAGCCAAGGGACAGGGATCTCTGGGGCCAACGTCCTGACTTTC. Translating gives CASSQGTGISGANVLTF.

The V call is TRBV7-9, the J call TRBJ1-5; TRBD1 agrees at 8 bases. Germline trimming cut 5 bases from V and 7 bases from J; bases unmatched to any gene: 7. The CDR3 is 14 residues long. The germline CDR1 and CDR2 sequences are SEHNR and FQNEAQ (reference sequence). For the CDR3, the DNA is TGTGCCAGCAGCGTTGGACAGGGAGGGCAGCCCCAGCATTTT. Translated: CASSVGQGGQPQHF.

The J gene is TRBJ2-7, the V gene TRBV6-5; 8 nucleotides match TRBD1. V gave up 6 bases and J gave up 1 base; unmatched junction bases: 5. CDR1 MNHEY and CDR2 SVGAGI come from the germline V gene. CDR3 length equals 14 residues. CDR3 in amino acids: CASRPGQASYEQYF. For the CDR3, the DNA is TGTGCCAGCAGACCGGGACAGGCTTCCTACGAGCAGTACTTC.

This chain uses TRBV27 with TRBJ1-1; D is unresolved. This CDR3 is built from 13 residues. Deletions cut 3 bases from V and 0 bases from J, with 5 bases between. Germline V gene sequence: CDR1 MNHEY, CDR2 SMNVEV (reference sequence). The DNA for the CDR3 is TGTGCCAGCAGTTTGGCTCTGAACACTGAAGCTTTCTTT. It specifies CASSLALNTEAFF.

V is TRBV6-5 and J is TRBJ2-7; D is undetermined. Trimming left V 3 bases short and J 4 bases short, with 13 bases between. The CDR3 totals 14 residues. Germline V gives CDR1 MNHEY, CDR2 SVGAGI. The chain's CDR3 is CASSYAARVYEQYF. CDR3 DNA: TGTGCCAGCAGTTATGCGGCTAGAGTATACGAGCAGTACTTC.

The rearrangement uses TRBV7-6 and TRBJ2-2; perhaps TRBD1 as D (5 bases). The CDR3 loop spans 15 amino acids. Trimming shortened V by 6 bases and J by 0 bases, and 11 bases separated the two germline ends. Germline CDR1 SGHVS, CDR2 FNYEAQ. In DNA form, the CDR3 reads TGTGCCAGCAGTCATAGGGGTACGAACACCGGGGAGCTGTTTTTT. Its translation is CASSHRGTNTGELFF.

The CDR3 region has the DNA TGTGCCAGCTCACCATTCGAGCGGAGCTACACCGGGGAGCTGTTTTTT. It codes for CASSPFERSYTGELFF. This chain joins TRBV18 and TRBJ2-2; D might be TRBD2 (5 bases). This CDR3 comprises 16 residues. Germline-derived CDR1 and CDR2 are KGHSH and LQKENI. V dropped 2 bases and J dropped 3 bases, with 13 bases sitting between them.

The chain recombines TRBV7-9 with TRBJ1-1; maybe TRBD1 (6 bases). V dropped 5 bases and J dropped 8 bases, with 15 bases sitting between them. Germline assignment: CDR1 SEHNR and CDR2 FQNEAQ (reference sequence). This CDR3 contains 13 residues. The DNA for the CDR3 is TGTGCCAGCAGCGTAGGACAGTATGAGGAAGCTTTCTTT. Protein: CASSVGQYEEAFF.

This clone was detected a few times. The genes are TRBV6-6 and TRBJ1-4, with D uncertain. Looked up from germline, CDR1 is MNHNY and CDR2 is SVGAGI (reference sequence). Trimming shortened V by 7 bases and J by 2 bases, and 8 bases separated the two germline ends. This CDR3 is built from 13 residues. CDR3 residues: CASTLPTNEKLFF. The CDR3 coding sequence is TGTGCCAGCACCCTCCCCACTAATGAAAAACTGTTTTTT.

This clone was observed once. V gene TRBV4-1 combines with J gene TRBJ2-3; D ambiguous. In germline, CDR1 is MGHRA, CDR2 YSYEKL. V lost 5 bases and J 2 bases, leaving 14 bases between the germline ends. CDR3 length: 15 amino acids. CDR3 sequence: CASSWSLTITDTQYF. The CDR3 bases are TGCGCCAGCAGCTGGAGTCTTACCATCACAGATACGCAGTATTTT.

The rearrangement uses TRBV30 and TRBJ1-4; D is unresolved. The DNA end favors TRBJ2-2, so the J call may be wrong. Germline-derived CDR1 and CDR2 are GTSNPN and SVGIG (reference sequence). This CDR3 is built from 13 residues. The CDR3 nucleotides read TGTGCCTGGAGTGTATGGAGTGCAGGGGAGCTGTTTTTT. Translating it yields CAWSVWSAGELFF.

This clone was counted a single time. The chain links TRBV21-1 to TRBJ2-4; the DNA was not used to check the table's D call, TRBD2. TRBV21-1 is given as a pseudogene. This CDR3 comprises 17 residues. The CDR3 here is CASSSTSGRWLENIQYF. The CDR3 DNA is TGTGCCAGCAGCAGTACTAGCGGGAGGTGGCTTGAGAACATTCAGTACTTC.

There are a few counts of this clone. This chain uses TRBV19 with TRBJ2-5; TRBD2 is a possible D gene (5 bases). The CDR3 is made up of 15 amino acids. The V gene lost 3 bases and the J gene lost 4 bases, with 15 bases spanning the gap. Germline V gene sequence: CDR1 LNHDA, CDR2 SQIVND (reference sequence). The CDR3 region has the DNA TGTGCCAGTAGTATGACCGGGGTCTCTCTAGAGACCCAGTACTTC. Translation gives CASSMTGVSLETQYF.